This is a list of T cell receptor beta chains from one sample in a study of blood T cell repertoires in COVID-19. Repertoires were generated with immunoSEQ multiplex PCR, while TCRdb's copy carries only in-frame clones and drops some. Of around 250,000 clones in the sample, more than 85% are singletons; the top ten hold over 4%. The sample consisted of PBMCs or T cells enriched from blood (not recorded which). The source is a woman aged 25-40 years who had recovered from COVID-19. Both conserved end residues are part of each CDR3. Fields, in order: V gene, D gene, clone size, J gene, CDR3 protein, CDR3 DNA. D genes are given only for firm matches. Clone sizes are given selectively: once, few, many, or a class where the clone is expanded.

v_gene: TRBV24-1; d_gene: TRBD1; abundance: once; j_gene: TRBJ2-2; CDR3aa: CARWDGDRERSWTGELFF; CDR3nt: TGTGCTCGATGGGATGGGGACAGGGAGAGGTCGTGGACCGGGGAGCTGTTTTTT
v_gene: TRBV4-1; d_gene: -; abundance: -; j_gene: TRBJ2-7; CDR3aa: CASSQSPPGFYEQYF; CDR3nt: TGCGCCAGCAGCCAATCTCCGCCGGGTTTCTACGAGCAGTACTTC
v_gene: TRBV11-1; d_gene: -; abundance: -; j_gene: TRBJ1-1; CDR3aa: CASSPEWNTEAFF; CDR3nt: TGTGCCAGCAGCCCCGAGTGGAACACTGAAGCTTTCTTT
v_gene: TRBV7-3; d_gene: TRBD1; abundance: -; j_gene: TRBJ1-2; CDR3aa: CASSRGQGLGYTF; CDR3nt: TGTGCCAGCAGCCGGGGACAGGGTCTTGGCTACACCTTC
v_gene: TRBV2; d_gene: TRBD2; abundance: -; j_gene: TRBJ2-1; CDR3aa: CASSERLAVYNEQFF; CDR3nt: TGTGCCAGCAGTGAAAGACTAGCGGTTTACAATGAGCAGTTCTTC
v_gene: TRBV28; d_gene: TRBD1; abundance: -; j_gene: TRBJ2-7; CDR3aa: CASSPPPTGAYEQYF; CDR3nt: TGTGCCAGCAGTCCCCCCCCCACAGGGGCCTACGAGCAGTACTTC
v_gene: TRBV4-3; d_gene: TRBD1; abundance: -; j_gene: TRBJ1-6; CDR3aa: CASSPKGANNSPLHF; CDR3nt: TGCGCCAGCAGCCCAAAGGGGGCGAATAATTCACCCCTCCACTTT
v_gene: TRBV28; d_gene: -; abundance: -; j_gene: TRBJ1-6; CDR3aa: CACSLPQASPLHF; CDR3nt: TGTGCCTGCTCTCTCCCTCAAGCCTCACCCCTCCACTTT
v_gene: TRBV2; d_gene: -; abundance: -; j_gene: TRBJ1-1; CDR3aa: CASIIQGATEAFF; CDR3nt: TGTGCCAGCATCATACAGGGCGCCACTGAAGCTTTCTTT
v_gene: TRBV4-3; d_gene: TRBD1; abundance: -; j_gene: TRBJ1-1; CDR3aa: CASSLDRGTEAFF; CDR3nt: TGCGCCAGCAGCCTGGACAGGGGAACTGAAGCTTTCTTT
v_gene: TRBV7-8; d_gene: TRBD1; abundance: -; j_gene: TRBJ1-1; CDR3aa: CASSLAIRTGRTEAFF; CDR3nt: TGTGCCAGCAGCTTAGCTATACGGACAGGGAGGACTGAAGCTTTCTTT
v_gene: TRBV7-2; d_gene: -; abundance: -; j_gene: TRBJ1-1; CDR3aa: CASSKQGSNTEAFF; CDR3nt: TGTGCCAGCAGTAAACAGGGTTCGAACACTGAAGCTTTCTTT
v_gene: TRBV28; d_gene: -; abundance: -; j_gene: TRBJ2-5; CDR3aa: CASSLWRGQQETQYF; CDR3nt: TGTGCCAGCAGTTTATGGCGGGGGCAACAAGAGACCCAGTACTTC
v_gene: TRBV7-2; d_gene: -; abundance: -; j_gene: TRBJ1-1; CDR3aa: CASSLWKGTEAFF; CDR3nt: TGTGCCAGCAGCTTATGGAAGGGGACTGAAGCTTTCTTT
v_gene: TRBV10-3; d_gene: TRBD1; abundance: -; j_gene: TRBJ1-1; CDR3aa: CAISQGQSVGNTEAFF; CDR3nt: TGTGCCATCAGCCAGGGACAGTCGGTGGGGAACACTGAAGCTTTCTTT
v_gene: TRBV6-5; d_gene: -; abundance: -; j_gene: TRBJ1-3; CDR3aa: CASTARQLSGNTIYF; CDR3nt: TGTGCCAGCACCGCCCGACAACTCTCTGGAAACACCATATATTTT
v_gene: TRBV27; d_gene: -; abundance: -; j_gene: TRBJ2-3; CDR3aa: CASARGDTQYF; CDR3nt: TGTGCCAGCGCCAGGGGAGATACGCAGTATTTT
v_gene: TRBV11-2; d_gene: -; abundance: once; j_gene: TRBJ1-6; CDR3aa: CASSSRKGLQRLYNSPLHF; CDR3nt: TGTGCCAGCAGCTCAAGAAAGGGACTTCAGCGCCTTTATAATTCACCCCTCCACTTT
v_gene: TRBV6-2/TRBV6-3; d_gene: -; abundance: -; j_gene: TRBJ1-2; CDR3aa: CASSYGRNGLYGYTF; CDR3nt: TGTGCCAGCAGTTATGGGAGGAACGGACTCTATGGCTACACCTTC
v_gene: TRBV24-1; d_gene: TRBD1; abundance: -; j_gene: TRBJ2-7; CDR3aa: CATSGSGQGVFQQYF; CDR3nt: TGTGCCACCAGTGGGTCGGGACAGGGGGTTTTTCAGCAGTACTTC
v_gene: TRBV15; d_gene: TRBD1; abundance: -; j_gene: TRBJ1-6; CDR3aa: CATSRSGQGSSPLHF; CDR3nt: TGTGCCACCAGCAGATCCGGACAGGGTAGTTCACCCCTCCACTTT
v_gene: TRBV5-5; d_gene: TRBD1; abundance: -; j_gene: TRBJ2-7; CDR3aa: CASSLDRGSYEQYF; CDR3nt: TGTGCCAGCAGCTTGGACAGGGGGTCCTACGAGCAGTACTTC
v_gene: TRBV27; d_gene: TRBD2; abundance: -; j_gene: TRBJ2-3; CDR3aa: CASSLSLAVITDTQYF; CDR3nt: TGTGCCAGCAGTTTATCTCTAGCGGTTATCACAGATACGCAGTATTTT
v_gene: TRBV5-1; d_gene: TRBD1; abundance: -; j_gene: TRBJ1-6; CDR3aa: CASSLGDRSPNSPLHF; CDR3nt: TGCGCCAGCAGCTTGGGGGACAGATCGCCTAATTCACCCCTCCACTTT
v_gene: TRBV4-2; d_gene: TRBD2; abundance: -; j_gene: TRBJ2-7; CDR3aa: CASSGPGLGPYEQYF; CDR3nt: TGTGCCAGCAGCGGCCCGGGACTAGGACCCTACGAGCAGTACTTC
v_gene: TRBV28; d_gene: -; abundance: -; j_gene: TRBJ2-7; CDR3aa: CASSPYGGPSYEQYF; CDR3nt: TGTGCCAGCAGTCCCTACGGGGGTCCCTCCTACGAGCAGTACTTC
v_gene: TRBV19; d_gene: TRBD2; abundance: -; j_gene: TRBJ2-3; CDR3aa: CASKAPGLAADTQYF; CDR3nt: TGTGCCAGTAAGGCCCCAGGACTAGCGGCAGATACGCAGTATTTT
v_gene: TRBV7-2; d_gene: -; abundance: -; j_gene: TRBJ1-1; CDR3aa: CASSAPTGNTEAFF; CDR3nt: TGTGCCAGCAGCGCGCCCACAGGGAACACTGAAGCTTTCTTT
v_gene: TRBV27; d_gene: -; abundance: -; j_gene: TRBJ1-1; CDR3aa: CASSPRPGAHYPTEAFF; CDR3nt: TGTGCCAGCAGTCCCCGCCCCGGAGCACATTATCCCACTGAAGCTTTCTTT
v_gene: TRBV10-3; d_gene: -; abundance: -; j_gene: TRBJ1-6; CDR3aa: CAISEGPGNNSPLHF; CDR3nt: TGTGCCATCAGTGAGGGGCCCGGGAATAATTCACCCCTCCACTTT
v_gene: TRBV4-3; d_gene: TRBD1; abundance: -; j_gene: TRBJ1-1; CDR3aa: CASSQGLRRGTEAFF; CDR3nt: TGCGCCAGCAGCCAAGGGTTACGCAGGGGGACTGAAGCTTTCTTT